These T cell receptor beta chains were read from a single sample in a study of beta chain features in type 1 diabetes. Only in-frame clones appear in the TCRdb table, and some are missing; sequencing was by immunoSEQ multiplex PCR. The sample carries 230,000 or so clones, 15% to 20% recorded once. Input material: naive CD4+ T cells from blood. These receptor sequences come from a man aged 30-40 years with type 1 diabetes. CDR3s include the opening cysteine and the closing phenylalanine or tryptophan. Each record gives: V gene, clone size, J gene, D gene, CDR3 protein, CDR3 DNA. A D gene is named only where the DNA matches it firmly. For some rows the clone size is stated as once, few or many, or as a class when expanded; others skip it.

TRBV6-6	few	TRBJ2-3	TRBD2	CASSYRLAGTADTQYF	TGTGCCAGCAGTTACAGGCTAGCGGGAACCGCAGATACGCAGTATTTT
TRBV2	NA	TRBJ1-1	TRBD1	CASSLWTGNTEAFF	TGTGCCAGCAGTCTATGGACAGGGAACACTGAAGCTTTCTTT
TRBV7-9	few	TRBJ2-4	NA	CASVGLAKNIQYF	TGTGCCAGCGTTGGCTTAGCCAAAAACATTCAGTACTTC
TRBV7-9	few	TRBJ2-7	TRBD1	CASSLRDRDDEQYF	TGTGCCAGCAGTCTCCGGGACAGGGACGACGAGCAGTACTTC
TRBV30	few	TRBJ2-1	TRBD2	CAWTSGSYNEQFF	TGTGCCTGGACTAGCGGTTCCTACAATGAGCAGTTCTTC
TRBV18	few	TRBJ2-7	TRBD2	CASRTSGKDEQYF	TGTGCCAGCCGGACTAGCGGGAAGGACGAGCAGTACTTC
TRBV7-6	few	TRBJ2-7	NA	CASSSIYGRKIYEQYF	TGTGCCAGCAGCTCAATTTACGGGAGAAAGATCTACGAGCAGTACTTC
TRBV30	few	TRBJ2-7	NA	CAWSVRWDSYEQYF	TGTGCCTGGAGTGTACGGTGGGATTCCTACGAGCAGTACTTC
TRBV2	NA	TRBJ2-1	TRBD2	CASSEQGGDNEQFF	TGTGCCAGCAGTGAACAGGGAGGGGACAATGAGCAGTTCTTC
TRBV30	NA	TRBJ1-2	NA	CAWSLTVFYGYTF	TGTGCCTGGAGTCTTACAGTTTTCTATGGCTACACCTTC
TRBV7-2	few	TRBJ2-5	NA	CASILRDALQETQYF	TGTGCCAGCATCCTCCGGGACGCACTCCAAGAGACCCAGTACTTC
TRBV9	few	TRBJ2-3	NA	CASSVAGRADTQYF	TGTGCCAGCAGCGTAGCTGGGCGGGCAGATACGCAGTATTTT
TRBV30	few	TRBJ2-3	NA	CAWSVGGGGPSTDTQYF	TGTGCCTGGAGTGTAGGAGGCGGCGGGCCGAGCACAGATACGCAGTATTTT
TRBV21-1	few	TRBJ2-1	NA	CASSIWVNEQFF	TGTGCCAGCAGCATCTGGGTCAATGAGCAGTTCTTC
TRBV18	few	TRBJ1-5	TRBD1	CASSPDRGNQPQHF	TGTGCCAGCTCACCCGACAGGGGAAATCAGCCCCAGCATTTT
TRBV7-7	few	TRBJ2-7	NA	CASSLRSGSLYEQYF	TGTGCTAGCAGCTTAAGAAGTGGGAGCCTTTACGAGCAGTACTTC
TRBV9	NA	TRBJ1-1	NA	CASSVETTGTEAFF	TGTGCCAGCAGCGTAGAAACAACAGGCACTGAAGCTTTCTTT
TRBV5-1	few	TRBJ2-2	NA	CASSPQGGTGELFF	TGCGCCAGCAGCCCCCAGGGGGGTACCGGGGAGCTGTTTTTT